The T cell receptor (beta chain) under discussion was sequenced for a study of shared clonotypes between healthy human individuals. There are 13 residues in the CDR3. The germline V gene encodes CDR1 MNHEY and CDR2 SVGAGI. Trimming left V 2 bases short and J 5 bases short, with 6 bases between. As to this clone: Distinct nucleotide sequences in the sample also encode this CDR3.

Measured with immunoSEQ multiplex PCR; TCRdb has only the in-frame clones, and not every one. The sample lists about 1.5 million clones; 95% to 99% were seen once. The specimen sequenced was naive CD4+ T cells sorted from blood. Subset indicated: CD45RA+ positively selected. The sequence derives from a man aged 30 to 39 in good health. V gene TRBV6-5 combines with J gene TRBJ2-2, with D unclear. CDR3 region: CASSYVGTGELFF. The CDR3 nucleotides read TGTGCCAGCAGTTACGTTGGGACCGGGGAGCTGTTTTTT.